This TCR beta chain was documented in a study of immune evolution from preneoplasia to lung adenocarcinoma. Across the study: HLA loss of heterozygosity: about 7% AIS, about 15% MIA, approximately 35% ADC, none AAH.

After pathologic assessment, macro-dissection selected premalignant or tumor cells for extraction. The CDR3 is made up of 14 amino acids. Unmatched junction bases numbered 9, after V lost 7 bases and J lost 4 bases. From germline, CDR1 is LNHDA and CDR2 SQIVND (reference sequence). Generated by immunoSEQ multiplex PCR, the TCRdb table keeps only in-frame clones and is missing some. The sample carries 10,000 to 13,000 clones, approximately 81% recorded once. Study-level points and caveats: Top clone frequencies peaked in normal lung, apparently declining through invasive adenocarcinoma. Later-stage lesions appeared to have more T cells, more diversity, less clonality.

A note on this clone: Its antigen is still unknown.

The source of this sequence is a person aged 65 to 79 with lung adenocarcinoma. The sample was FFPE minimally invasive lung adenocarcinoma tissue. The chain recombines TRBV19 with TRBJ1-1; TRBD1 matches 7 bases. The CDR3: CASMREGAGTEAFF. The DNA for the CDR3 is TGTGCCAGTATGAGAGAGGGGGCGGGCACTGAAGCTTTCTTT.